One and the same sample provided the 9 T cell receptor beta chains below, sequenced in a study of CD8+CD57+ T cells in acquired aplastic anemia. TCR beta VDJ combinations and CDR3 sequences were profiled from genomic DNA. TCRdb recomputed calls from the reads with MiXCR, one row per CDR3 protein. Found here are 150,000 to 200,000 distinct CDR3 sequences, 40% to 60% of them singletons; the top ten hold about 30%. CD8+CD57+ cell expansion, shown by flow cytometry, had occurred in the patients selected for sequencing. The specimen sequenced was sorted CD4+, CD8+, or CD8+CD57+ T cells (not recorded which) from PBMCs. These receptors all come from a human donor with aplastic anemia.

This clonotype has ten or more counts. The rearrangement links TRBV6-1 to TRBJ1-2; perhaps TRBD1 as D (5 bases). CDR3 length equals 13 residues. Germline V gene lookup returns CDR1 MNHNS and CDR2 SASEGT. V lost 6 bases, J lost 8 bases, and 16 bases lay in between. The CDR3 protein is CASSTRGGEGYTF. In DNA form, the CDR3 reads TGTGCCAGCAGCACAAGGGGAGGAGAAGGCTACACCTTC.

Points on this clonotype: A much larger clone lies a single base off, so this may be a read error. The CDR3 DNA follows: TGTGCCAGCAGTTCCCTAAGGACAGGGGTGAACACTGAAGTTTTCTTT. Protein sequence: CASSSLRTGVNTEVFF. V usage is TRBV12-3 or TRBV12-4 and J usage is TRBJ1-1; 9 bases fit TRBD1. CDR3 size: 16 residues.

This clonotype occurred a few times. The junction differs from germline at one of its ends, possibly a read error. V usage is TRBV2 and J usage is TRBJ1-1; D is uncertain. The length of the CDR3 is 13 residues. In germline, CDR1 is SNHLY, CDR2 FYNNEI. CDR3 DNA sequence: TGTGCCGGCAGGCGTGTGAGTGGCACTGAAGCTTTCTTT. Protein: CAGRRVSGTEAFF.

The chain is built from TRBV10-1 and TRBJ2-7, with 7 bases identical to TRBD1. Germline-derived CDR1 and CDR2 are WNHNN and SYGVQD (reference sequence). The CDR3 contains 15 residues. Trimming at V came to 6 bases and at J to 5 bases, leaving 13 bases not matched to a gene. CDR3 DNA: TGCGCCAGCAGCGACTTCCGGGACAGCCTCCACGAGCAGTACTTC. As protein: CASSDFRDSLHEQYF.

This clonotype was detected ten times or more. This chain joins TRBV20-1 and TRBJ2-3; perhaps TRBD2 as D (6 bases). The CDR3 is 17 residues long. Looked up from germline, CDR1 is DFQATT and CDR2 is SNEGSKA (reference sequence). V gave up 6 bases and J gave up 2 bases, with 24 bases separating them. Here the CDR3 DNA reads TGCAGTGCCGCGATCGATTATATAGCGGACTTCACAGATACGCAGTATTTT. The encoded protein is CSAAIDYIADFTDTQYF.

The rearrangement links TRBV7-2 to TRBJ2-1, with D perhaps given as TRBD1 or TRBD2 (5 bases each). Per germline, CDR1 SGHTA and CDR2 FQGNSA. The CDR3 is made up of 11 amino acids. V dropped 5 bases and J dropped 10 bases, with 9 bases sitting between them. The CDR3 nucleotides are TGTGCCAGCAGCCCGGGACCAGAGCAGTTCTTC. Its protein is CASSPGPEQFF. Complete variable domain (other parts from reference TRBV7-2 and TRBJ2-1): GAGVSQSPSNKVTEKGKDVELRCDPISGHTALYWYRQSLGQGLEFLIYFQGNSAPDKSGLPSDRFSAERTGGSVSTLTIQRTQQEDSAVYLCASSPGPEQFFGPGTRLTVL.

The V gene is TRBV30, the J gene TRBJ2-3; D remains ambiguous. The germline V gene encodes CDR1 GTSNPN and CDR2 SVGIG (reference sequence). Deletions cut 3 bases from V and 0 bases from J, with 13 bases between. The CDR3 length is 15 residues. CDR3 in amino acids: CAWSTLAASTDTQYF. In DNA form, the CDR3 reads TGTGCCTGGAGCACCCTCGCGGCTAGCACAGATACGCAGTATTTT. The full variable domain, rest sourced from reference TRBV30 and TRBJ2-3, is SQTIHQWPATLVQPVGSPLSLECTVEGTSNPNLYWYRQAAGRGLQLLFYSVGIGQISSEVPQNLSASRPQDRQFILSSKKLLLSDSGFYLCAWSTLAASTDTQYFGPGTRLTVL.

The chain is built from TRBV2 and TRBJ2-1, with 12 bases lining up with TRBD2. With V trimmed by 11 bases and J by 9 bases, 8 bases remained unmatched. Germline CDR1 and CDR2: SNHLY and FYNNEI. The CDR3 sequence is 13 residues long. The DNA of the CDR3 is TGTGCCGGGGCGTGGACTAGCGGGACTGAGCAGTTCTTC. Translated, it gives CAGAWTSGTEQFF.

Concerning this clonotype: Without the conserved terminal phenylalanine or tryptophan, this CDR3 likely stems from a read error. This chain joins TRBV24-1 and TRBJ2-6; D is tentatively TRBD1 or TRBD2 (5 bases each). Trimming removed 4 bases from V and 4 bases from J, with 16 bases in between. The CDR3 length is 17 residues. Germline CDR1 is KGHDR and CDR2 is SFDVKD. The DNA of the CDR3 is TGTGCCACCAGTGACCCAGCGTTCGGGGCAGGGGCCAACGTCCTGACTTCC. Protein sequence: CATSDPAFGAGANVLTS.